This TCR beta chain originates from a study of cytomegalovirus exposure and HLA in healthy donors. Whole-study findings and limits: TCR beta V- and J-gene trimming was later associated with a missense DCLRE1C variant.

A note on this clone: Antigen unknown.

The V gene's germline CDR1 is SGHDN and CDR2 FVKESK. The CDR3 sequence is 15 residues long. Trimming took 2 bases from V and 5 from J; bases not matched to a gene: 6. The PCR had 60 Vbeta and 13 Jbeta primers. Sequencing used immunoSEQ multiplex PCR; TCRdb keeps in-frame clones, though not all of them. The table shows 85,000 to 120,000 clones, with 63% occurring only once. The clonotype originates from a human donor in good health. The specimen sequenced was PBMCs. The chain has TRBV14 and TRBJ2-5; 9 nucleotides line up with TRBD2. The CDR3 is CASSQYSGTSETQYF. The CDR3 DNA is TGTGCCAGCAGCCAATATAGCGGGACTAGCGAGACCCAGTACTTC. Full variable domain (outside the CDR3, taken from reference TRBV14 and TRBJ2-5): EAGVTQFPSHSVIEKGQTVTLRCDPISGHDNLYWYRRVMGKEIKFLLHFVKESKQDESGMPNNRFLAERTGGTYSTLKVQPAELEDSGVYFCASSQYSGTSETQYFGPGTRLLVL.